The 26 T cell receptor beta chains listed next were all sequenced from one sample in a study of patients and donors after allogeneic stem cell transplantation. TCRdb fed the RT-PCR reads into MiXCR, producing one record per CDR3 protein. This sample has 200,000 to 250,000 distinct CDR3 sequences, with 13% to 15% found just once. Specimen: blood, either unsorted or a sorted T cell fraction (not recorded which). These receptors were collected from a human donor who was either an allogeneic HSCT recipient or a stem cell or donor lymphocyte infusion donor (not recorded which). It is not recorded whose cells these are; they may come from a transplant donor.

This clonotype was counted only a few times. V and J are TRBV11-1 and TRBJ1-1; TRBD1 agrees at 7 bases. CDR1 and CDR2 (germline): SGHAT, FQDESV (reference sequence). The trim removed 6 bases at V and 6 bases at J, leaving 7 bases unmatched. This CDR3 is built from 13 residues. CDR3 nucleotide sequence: TGTGCCAGCAGTCACAGACAGGGTTCTGAAGCTTTCTTT. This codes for CASSHRQGSEAFF. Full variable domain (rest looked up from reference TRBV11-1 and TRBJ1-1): EAEVAQSPRYKITEKSQAVAFWCDPISGHATLYWYRQILGQGPELLVQFQDESVVDDSQLPKDRFSAERLKGVDSTLKIQPAELGDSAMYLCASSHRQGSEAFFGQGTRLTVV.

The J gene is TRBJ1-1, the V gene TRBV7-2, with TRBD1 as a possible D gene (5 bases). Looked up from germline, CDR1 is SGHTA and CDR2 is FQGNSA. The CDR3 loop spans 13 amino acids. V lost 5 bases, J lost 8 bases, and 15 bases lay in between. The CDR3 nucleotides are TGTGCCAGCAGCGACCAGACAGTGAAAGAAGCTTTCTTT. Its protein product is CASSDQTVKEAFF.

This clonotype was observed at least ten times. CDR3 region: CASSPLAGQQFF. Here the CDR3 DNA reads TGTGCCAGCAGCCCCTTAGCGGGGCAGCAGTTCTTC. This chain uses TRBV7-2 with TRBJ2-1; 8 nucleotides match TRBD2. Germline V gene lookup returns CDR1 SGHTA and CDR2 FQGNSA. The ends lost 5 bases at V and 11 bases at J; junction bases unmatched: 5. The length of the CDR3 is 12 residues.

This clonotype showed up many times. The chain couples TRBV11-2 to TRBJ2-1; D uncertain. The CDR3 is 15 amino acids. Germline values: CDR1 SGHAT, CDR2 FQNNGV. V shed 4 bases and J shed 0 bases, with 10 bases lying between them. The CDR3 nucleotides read TGTGCCAGCAGCTCCGGTAGTAGCTCCTACAATGAGCAGTTCTTC. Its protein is CASSSGSSSYNEQFF.

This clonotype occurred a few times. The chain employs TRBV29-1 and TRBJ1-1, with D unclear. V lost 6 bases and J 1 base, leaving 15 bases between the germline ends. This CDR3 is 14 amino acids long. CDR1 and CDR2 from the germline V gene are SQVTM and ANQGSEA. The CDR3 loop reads CSVQILKSNTEAFF. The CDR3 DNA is TGCAGCGTCCAAATTTTAAAATCGAACACTGAAGCTTTCTTT.

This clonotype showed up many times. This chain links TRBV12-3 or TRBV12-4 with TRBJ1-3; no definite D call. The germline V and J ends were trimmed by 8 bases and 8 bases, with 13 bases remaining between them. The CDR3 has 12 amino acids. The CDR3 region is CASQTVTDTIYF. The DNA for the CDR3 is TGTGCCAGCCAGACGGTCACAGACACCATATATTTT.

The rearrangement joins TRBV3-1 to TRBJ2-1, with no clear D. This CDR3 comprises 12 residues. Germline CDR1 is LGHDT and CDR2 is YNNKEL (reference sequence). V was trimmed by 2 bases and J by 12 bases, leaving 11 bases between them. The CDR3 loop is CASSQSVSGQFF. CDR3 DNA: TGTGCCAGCAGCCAAAGTGTGTCAGGGCAGTTCTTC.

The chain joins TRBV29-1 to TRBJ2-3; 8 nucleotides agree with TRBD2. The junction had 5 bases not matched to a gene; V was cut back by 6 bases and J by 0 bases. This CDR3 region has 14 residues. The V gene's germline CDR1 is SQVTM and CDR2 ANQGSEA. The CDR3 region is CSVGASGSTDTQYF. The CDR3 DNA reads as TGCAGCGTAGGGGCTAGCGGGAGCACAGATACGCAGTATTTT.

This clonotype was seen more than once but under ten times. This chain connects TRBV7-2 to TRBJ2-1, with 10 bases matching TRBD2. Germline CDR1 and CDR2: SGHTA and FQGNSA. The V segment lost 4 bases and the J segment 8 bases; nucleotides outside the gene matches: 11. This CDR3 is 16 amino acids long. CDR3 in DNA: TGTGCCAGCAGCTCAGCTAGCGGGAGCCGCCGGTATGAGCAGTTCTTC. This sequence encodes CASSSASGSRRYEQFF.

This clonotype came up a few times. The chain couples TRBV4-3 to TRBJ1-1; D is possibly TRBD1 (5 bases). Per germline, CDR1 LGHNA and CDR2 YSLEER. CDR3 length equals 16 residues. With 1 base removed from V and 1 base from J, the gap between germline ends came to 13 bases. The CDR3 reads CASSQGLPGRNTEAFF. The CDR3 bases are TGCGCCAGCAGCCAAGGTTTACCGGGACGGAACACTGAAGCTTTCTTT.

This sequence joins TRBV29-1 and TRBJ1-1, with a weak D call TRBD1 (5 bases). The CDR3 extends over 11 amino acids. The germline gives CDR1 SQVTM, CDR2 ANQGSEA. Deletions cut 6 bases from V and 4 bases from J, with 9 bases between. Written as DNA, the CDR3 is TGCAGCGTGGGGGATTTCACTGAAGCTTTCTTT. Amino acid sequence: CSVGDFTEAFF.

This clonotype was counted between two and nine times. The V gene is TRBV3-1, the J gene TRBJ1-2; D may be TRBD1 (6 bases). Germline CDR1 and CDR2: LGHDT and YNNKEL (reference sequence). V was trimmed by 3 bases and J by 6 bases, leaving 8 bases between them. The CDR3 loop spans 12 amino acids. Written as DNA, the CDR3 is TGTGCCAGCAGCCAGGGGGCCCATGGCTACACCTTC. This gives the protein CASSQGAHGYTF.

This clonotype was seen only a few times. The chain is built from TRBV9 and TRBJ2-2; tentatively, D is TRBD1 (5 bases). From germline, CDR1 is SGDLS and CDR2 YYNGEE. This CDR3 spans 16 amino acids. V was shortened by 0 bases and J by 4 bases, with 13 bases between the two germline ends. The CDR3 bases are TGTGCCAGCAGCGTAGCGTTAGGGGTTGGCACCGGGGAGCTGTTTTTT. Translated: CASSVALGVGTGELFF.

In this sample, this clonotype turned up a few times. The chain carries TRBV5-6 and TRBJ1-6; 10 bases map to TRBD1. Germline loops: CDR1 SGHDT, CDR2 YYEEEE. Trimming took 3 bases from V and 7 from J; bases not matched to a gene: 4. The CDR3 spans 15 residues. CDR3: CASSSTGGSNSPLHF. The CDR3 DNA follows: TGTGCCAGCAGCTCGACAGGGGGCTCCAATTCACCCCTCCACTTT. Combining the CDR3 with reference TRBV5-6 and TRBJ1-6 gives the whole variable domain DAGVTQSPTHLIKTRGQQVTLRCSPKSGHDTVSWYQQALGQGPQFIFQYYEEEERQRGNFPDRFSGHQFPNYSSELNVNALLLGDSALYLCASSSTGGSNSPLHFGNGTRLTVT.

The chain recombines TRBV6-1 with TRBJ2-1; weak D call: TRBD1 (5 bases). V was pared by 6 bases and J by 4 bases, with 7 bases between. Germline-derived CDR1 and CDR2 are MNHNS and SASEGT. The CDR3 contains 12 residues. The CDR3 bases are TGTGCCAGCAGGGCAGGGTACAATGAGCAGTTCTTC. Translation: CASRAGYNEQFF.

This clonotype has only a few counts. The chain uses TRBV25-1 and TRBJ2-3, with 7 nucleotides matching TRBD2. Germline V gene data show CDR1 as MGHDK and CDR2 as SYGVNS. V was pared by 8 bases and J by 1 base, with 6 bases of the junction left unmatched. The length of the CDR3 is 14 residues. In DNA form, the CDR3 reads TGTGCCAGCTCGGGAGGCACGGGCACAGATACGCAGTATTTT. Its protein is CASSGGTGTDTQYF.

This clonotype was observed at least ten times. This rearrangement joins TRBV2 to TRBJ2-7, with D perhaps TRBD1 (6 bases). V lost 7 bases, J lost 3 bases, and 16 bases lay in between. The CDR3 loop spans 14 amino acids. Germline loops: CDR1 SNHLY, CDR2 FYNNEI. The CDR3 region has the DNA TGTGCCAGCACCACTCAAGGGGGTCTCTACGAGCAGTACTTC. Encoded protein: CASTTQGGLYEQYF.

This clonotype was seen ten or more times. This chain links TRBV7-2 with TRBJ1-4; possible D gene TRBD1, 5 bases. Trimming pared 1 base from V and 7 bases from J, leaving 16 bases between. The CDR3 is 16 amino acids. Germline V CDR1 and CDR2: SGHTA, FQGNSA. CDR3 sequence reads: CASSLDMGGHPEKLFF. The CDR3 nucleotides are TGTGCCAGCAGCTTAGACATGGGAGGACATCCTGAAAAACTGTTTTTT. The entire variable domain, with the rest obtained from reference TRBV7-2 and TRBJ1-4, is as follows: GAGVSQSPSNKVTEKGKDVELRCDPISGHTALYWYRQSLGQGLEFLIYFQGNSAPDKSGLPSDRFSAERTGGSVSTLTIQRTQQEDSAVYLCASSLDMGGHPEKLFFGSGTQLSVL.

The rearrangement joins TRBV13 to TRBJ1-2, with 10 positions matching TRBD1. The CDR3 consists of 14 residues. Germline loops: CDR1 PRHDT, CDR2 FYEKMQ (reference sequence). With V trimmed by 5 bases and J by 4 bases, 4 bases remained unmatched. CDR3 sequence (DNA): TGTGCCAGCAGCCGCGACAGGGGGCTCTATGGCTACACCTTC. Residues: CASSRDRGLYGYTF.

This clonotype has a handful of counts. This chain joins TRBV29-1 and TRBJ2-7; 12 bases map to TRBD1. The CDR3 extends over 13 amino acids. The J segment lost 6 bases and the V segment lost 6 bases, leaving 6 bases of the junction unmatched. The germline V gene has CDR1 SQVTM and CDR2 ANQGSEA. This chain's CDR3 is CSVGQGAGGEQYF. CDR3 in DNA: TGCAGCGTGGGACAGGGGGCTGGAGGCGAGCAGTACTTC.

CDR3 in amino acids: CASRSDRDSYEQYF. CDR3 DNA: TGTGCCAGCAGGTCCGACAGGGACTCCTACGAGCAGTACTTC. The V gene is TRBV6-1, the J gene TRBJ2-7; 7 bases are a match to TRBD1. This CDR3 has 14 residues. Germline CDR1 is MNHNS and CDR2 is SASEGT. J gave up 0 bases and V 6 bases, and 5 bases lay outside the gene matches.

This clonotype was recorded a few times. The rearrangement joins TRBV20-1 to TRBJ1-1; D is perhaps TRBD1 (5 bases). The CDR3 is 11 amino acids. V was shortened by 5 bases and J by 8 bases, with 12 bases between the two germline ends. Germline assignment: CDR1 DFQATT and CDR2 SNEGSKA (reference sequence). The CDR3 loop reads CSALSRTEAFF. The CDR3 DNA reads TGCAGTGCTTTGTCCAGGACAGAAGCTTTCTTT.

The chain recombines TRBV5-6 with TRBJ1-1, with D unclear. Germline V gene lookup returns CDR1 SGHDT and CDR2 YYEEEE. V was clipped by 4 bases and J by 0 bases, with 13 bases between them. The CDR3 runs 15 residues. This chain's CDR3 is CASSVYGGMNTEAFF. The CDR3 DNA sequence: TGTGCCAGCAGCGTCTATGGCGGGATGAACACTGAAGCTTTCTTT.

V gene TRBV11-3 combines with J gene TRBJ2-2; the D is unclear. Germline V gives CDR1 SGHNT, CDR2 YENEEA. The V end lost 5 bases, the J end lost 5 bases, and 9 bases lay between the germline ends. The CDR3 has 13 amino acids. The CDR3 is CASSRTRTGELFF. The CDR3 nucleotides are TGTGCCAGCAGCCGTACAAGGACCGGGGAGCTGTTTTTT.

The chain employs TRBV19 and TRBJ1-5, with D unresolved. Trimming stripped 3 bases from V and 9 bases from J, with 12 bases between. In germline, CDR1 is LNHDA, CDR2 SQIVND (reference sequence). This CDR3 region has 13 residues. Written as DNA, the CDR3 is TGTGCCAGTAGTATGGCCAACGCTTGGCCCCAGCATTTT. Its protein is CASSMANAWPQHF. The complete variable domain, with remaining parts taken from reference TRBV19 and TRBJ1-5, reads DGGITQSPKYLFRKEGQNVTLSCEQNLNHDAMYWYRQDPGQGLRLIYYSQIVNDFQKGDIAEGYSVSREKKESFPLTVTSAQKNPTAFYLCASSMANAWPQHFGDGTRLSIL.

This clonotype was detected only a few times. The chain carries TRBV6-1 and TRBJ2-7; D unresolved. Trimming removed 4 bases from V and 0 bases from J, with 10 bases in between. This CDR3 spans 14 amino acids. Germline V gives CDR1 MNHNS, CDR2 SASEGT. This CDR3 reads CASSVGGSSYEQYF. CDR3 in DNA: TGTGCCAGCAGTGTGGGCGGAAGCTCCTACGAGCAGTACTTC.